Each of the 15 T cell receptor beta chains below was sequenced from the same sample in a study of patients and donors after allogeneic stem cell transplantation. TCRdb reprocessed the RT-PCR reads via MiXCR and lists one record per CDR3 protein. In the table there are roughly 230,000 distinct CDR3 sequences, about 14% of which are singletons. Sequencing was carried out using blood, either unsorted or a sorted T cell fraction (not recorded which). All receptors derive from a human donor who was either an allogeneic HSCT recipient or a stem cell or donor lymphocyte infusion donor (not recorded which). It is not recorded whose cells these are; they may come from a transplant donor.

This clonotype was counted once. The gene calls are TRBV19 and TRBJ2-1; a weak D match, TRBD2 (5 bases). This CDR3 contains 16 residues. CDR1 is LNHDA, CDR2 SQIVND, per germline (reference sequence). With 5 bases removed from V and 5 bases from J, the gap between germline ends came to 19 bases. The CDR3 DNA is TGTGCCAGTAGTCCCCTAAGAGGGAGCCGCAACAATGAGCAGTTCTTC. Translating it yields CASSPLRGSRNNEQFF.

This clonotype came up many times. The genes are TRBV3-1 and TRBJ1-3; 7 bases match TRBD1. Trimming cost V 4 bases and J 0 bases; bases outside gene matches: 9. There are 17 residues in the CDR3. The germline V gene has CDR1 LGHDT and CDR2 YNNKEL (reference sequence). The CDR3 coding sequence is TGTGCCAGCAGCCCGATGGCGGGACAGCGCTCTGGAAACACCATATATTTT. Protein product: CASSPMAGQRSGNTIYF.

This clonotype has only a few counts. The chain combines TRBV5-1 with TRBJ2-7; a weak D match, TRBD1 (6 bases). Germline CDR1 is SGHRS and CDR2 is YFSETQ. This CDR3 contains 14 residues. The V end lost 0 bases, the J end lost 12 bases, and 19 bases lay between the germline ends. For the CDR3, the DNA is TGCGCCAGCAGCTTGGGGCAGGGGACCTACGATTCGTACTTC. Translation: CASSLGQGTYDSYF.

V gene TRBV7-2 combines with J gene TRBJ2-1; 15 nucleotides align to TRBD2. The germline CDR1 and CDR2 sequences are SGHTA and FQGNSA. V was pared by 3 bases and J by 14 bases, with 2 bases of the junction left unmatched. This CDR3 is 13 amino acids long. CDR3 DNA sequence: TGTGCCAGCAGCTTGGGACTAGCGGGAGGAGAGTTCTTC. Protein: CASSLGLAGGEFF.

This chain links TRBV12-3 or TRBV12-4 with TRBJ2-1; 10 bases are shared with TRBD2. With 1 base clipped from V and 15 bases from J, the junction kept 6 bases outside the gene matches. CDR3 length equals 13 residues. CDR3 region: CASSLGAGGPRFF. The CDR3, as DNA: TGTGCCAGCAGTTTAGGAGCGGGGGGGCCCCGGTTCTTC.

There are many counts of this clonotype. The chain joins TRBV11-2 to TRBJ2-3; 11 nucleotides match TRBD2. Germline CDR1 SGHAT, CDR2 FQNNGV. The length of the CDR3 is 15 residues. The V segment lost 1 base and the J segment 6 bases; nucleotides outside the gene matches: 3. The CDR3 reads CASSLGLAGMDTQYF. The CDR3 DNA follows: TGTGCCAGCAGCTTAGGACTAGCGGGGATGGATACGCAGTATTTT.

This chain links TRBV4-3 with TRBJ1-6; D is undetermined. This CDR3 spans 14 amino acids. In germline, CDR1 is LGHNA, CDR2 YSLEER. V was shortened by 1 base and J by 9 bases, with 10 bases between the two germline ends. The CDR3 is CASSQGVSSSPLHF. The CDR3 region has the DNA TGCGCCAGCAGCCAAGGGGTATCGAGTTCACCCCTCCACTTT.

The table lists this clonotype with many counts. V usage is TRBV5-6 and J usage is TRBJ1-3; D unresolved. The CDR3 has 15 amino acids. V lost 1 base to trimming and J lost 4 bases, with 12 bases between them. The germline V gene has CDR1 SGHDT and CDR2 YYEEEE. The CDR3 bases are TGTGCCAGCAGCTTGCCCGGTTTTGGAGGAAACACCATATATTTT. This sequence encodes CASSLPGFGGNTIYF.

In its sample, this clonotype was seen many times. This chain uses TRBV3-1 with TRBJ1-2; weak D call: TRBD1 (5 bases). Trimming shortened V by 4 bases and J by 4 bases, and 16 bases separated the two germline ends. This CDR3 is built from 15 residues. Per the germline V gene, CDR1 is LGHDT and CDR2 is YNNKEL (reference sequence). CDR3 DNA: TGTGCCAGCAGCCCCACGCAGGGTTACAGCTATGGCTACACCTTC. This encodes CASSPTQGYSYGYTF.

A few counts support this clonotype. The J gene is TRBJ2-3, the V gene TRBV7-2; 7 bases align to TRBD2. Germline-derived CDR1 and CDR2 are SGHTA and FQGNSA. With V trimmed by 8 bases and J by 2 bases, 10 bases remained unmatched. The CDR3 is made up of 15 amino acids. CDR3 loop: CASSSPGGPTDTQYF. The CDR3 DNA is TGTGCCAGCTCCAGTCCGGGGGGACCCACAGATACGCAGTATTTT.

This clonotype was observed a few times. The V gene is TRBV24-1, the J gene TRBJ2-6; 9 nucleotides line up with TRBD1. The CDR3 runs 18 residues. V lost 5 bases, J lost 3 bases, and 10 bases stayed unmatched. Germline CDR1 reads KGHDR; CDR2 reads SFDVKD. Here the CDR3 DNA reads TGTGCCACCAGTGTATCGGGACAGGGTACGGTTGGGGCCAACGTCCTGACTTTC. Protein product: CATSVSGQGTVGANVLTF.

The table lists this clonotype with a few counts. The chain recombines TRBV24-1 with TRBJ2-3, with 8 nucleotides matching TRBD1. This CDR3 is 15 amino acids long. The trim removed 5 bases at V and 1 base at J, leaving 4 bases unmatched. CDR1 is KGHDR and CDR2 is SFDVKD in the germline V gene. This chain's CDR3 is CATSVATGGTDTQYF. The DNA of the CDR3 is TGTGCCACCAGTGTAGCGACAGGGGGCACAGATACGCAGTATTTT.

Notes on this clonotype: A junction end diverges from the germline sequence, so it may reflect a read error. V usage is TRBV7-7 and J usage is TRBJ2-1, with 8 bases aligning to TRBD2. CDR1 SSHAT and CDR2 FNYEAQ come from the germline V gene (reference sequence). CDR3 length: 16 amino acids. The CDR3 sequence: CASSLGTGGALGEQFF. Here the CDR3 DNA reads TGTGCTAGCAGCTTAGGAACGGGGGGGGCCCTCGGTGAGCAGTTCTTC.

On this clonotype itself: At one boundary the junction diverges from the germline segment, which might be a read error. The rearrangement joins TRBV19 to TRBJ1-5; a weak D match, TRBD1 (5 bases). The CDR3 extends over 17 amino acids. Germline-derived CDR1 and CDR2 are LNHDA and SQIVND (reference sequence). The CDR3 region is CASSIRQGKMGNQSQHF. As DNA, the CDR3 is TGTGCCAGTAGTATACGGCAGGGTAAGATGGGCAATCAGTCCCAGCATTTT.

This chain uses TRBV20-1 with TRBJ1-2; a possible D gene is TRBD1 (5 bases). There are 11 residues in the CDR3. Germline V CDR1 and CDR2: DFQATT, SNEGSKA (reference sequence). V lost 6 bases and J 8 bases, leaving 13 bases between the germline ends. This chain's CDR3 is CSAPTAWGYTF. CDR3 coding DNA: TGCAGTGCCCCGACAGCATGGGGCTACACCTTC.